The TCR beta chain under discussion was sequenced for a study of T cells in Graves' hyperthyroidism and ophthalmopathy. Study outcomes and limitations: Most thyroid clonotypes expanded above 0.001 appeared in blood too. Through a model of 13 V-J features, ophthalmopathy was separated from stable hyperthyroidism.

Uncontrolled infection, other autoimmune disease, pregnancy or lactation excluded patients. What was amplified from RNA transcripts were TCR beta CDR3 regions. First-round RT-PCR with HTBI primers amplified the TCR CDR3 region. TCRdb re-analysed the multiplex PCR reads in MiXCR, keeping a single row per CDR3 protein. The table lists about 640,000 distinct CDR3 sequences, roughly 20% of them singletons. Points on this clonotype: Its specificity is not known.

V dropped 0 bases and J dropped 10 bases, with 6 bases sitting between them. This CDR3 comprises 11 residues. CDR1 and CDR2 (germline): DFQATT, SNEGSKA (reference sequence). The clonotype was recovered from a man aged 25-40 years with Graves' ophthalmopathy. The source material was blood. V gene TRBV20-1 combines with J gene TRBJ2-2, with a possible D match to TRBD1 (5 bases). The CDR3 is CSAREGEELFF. CDR3 DNA sequence: TGCAGTGCTAGAGAAGGGGAGGAGCTGTTTTTT.